Below, 14 T cell receptor beta chains from the same sample are listed, as sequenced in a study of shared clonotypes between healthy human individuals. The protocol was immunoSEQ multiplex PCR, while the TCRdb copy is restricted to in-frame clones and leaves out a portion. The sample has approximately 1,500,000 clones, over 95% seen once; the top ten hold roughly 1.1%. Input material: naive CD4+ T cells sorted from blood. Indicated subset: CD45RA+ positively selected. The receptors shown here come from a man between 25 and 39 years old in good health.

The V gene is TRBV7-6, the J gene TRBJ2-3; D not resolved. The CDR3 is 13 amino acids. V was cut by 6 bases and J by 2 bases, with 9 bases left in between. Germline V gene data show CDR1 as SGHVS and CDR2 as FNYEAQ. CDR3 loop: CASRNAITDTQYF. Here the CDR3 DNA reads TGTGCCAGCAGGAATGCAATCACAGATACGCAGTATTTT.

This chain uses TRBV10-1 with TRBJ2-3; the match to TRBD2 covers 8 bases. The V gene's germline CDR1 is WNHNN and CDR2 SYGVQD (reference sequence). The CDR3 spans 16 residues. With 0 bases clipped from V and 7 bases from J, the junction kept 9 bases outside the gene matches. The CDR3 reads CASSESGGGGLNTQYF. The DNA for the CDR3 is TGCGCCAGCAGTGAGTCGGGAGGCGGGGGGCTAAATACGCAGTATTTT.

The chain joins TRBV5-4 to TRBJ2-1, with 9 bases identical to TRBD1. Germline-derived CDR1 and CDR2 are SGHNT and YYREEE (reference sequence). With 7 bases clipped from V and 4 bases from J, the junction kept 6 bases outside the gene matches. CDR3 size: 14 residues. CDR3 region: CASARDRAYNEQFF. Here the CDR3 DNA reads TGTGCCAGCGCACGGGACAGGGCATACAATGAGCAGTTCTTC.

The chain combines TRBV6-5 with TRBJ2-7, with 9 bases identical to TRBD1. Germline assignment: CDR1 MNHEY and CDR2 SVGAGI. The CDR3 runs to 15 residues. Unmatched junction bases numbered 6, after V lost 6 bases and J lost 0 bases. The CDR3, as DNA: TGTGCCAGCAGAAACCCGGGACAGGGCTCCTACGAGCAGTACTTC. It translates to CASRNPGQGSYEQYF.

This chain joins TRBV5-6 and TRBJ2-2; the match to TRBD2 covers 8 bases. Germline V CDR1 and CDR2: SGHDT, YYEEEE. Germline trimming cut 5 bases from V and 5 bases from J; bases unmatched to any gene: 8. The CDR3 covers 15 residues. The CDR3 spells CASRPKAGVTGELFF. The CDR3 DNA is TGTGCCAGCAGACCCAAAGCGGGAGTAACCGGGGAGCTGTTTTTT. Filled out from reference TRBV5-6 and TRBJ2-2, the complete variable domain reads DAGVTQSPTHLIKTRGQQVTLRCSPKSGHDTVSWYQQALGQGPQFIFQYYEEEERQRGNFPDRFSGHQFPNYSSELNVNALLLGDSALYLCASRPKAGVTGELFFGEGSRLTVL.

The chain couples TRBV30 to TRBJ1-4; TRBD1 might be the D (6 bases). This CDR3 contains 17 residues. V was clipped by 0 bases and J by 6 bases, with 20 bases between them. Germline V lookup: CDR1 GTSNPN, CDR2 SVGIG (reference sequence). The CDR3 nucleotides are TGTGCCTGGAGTGTAGATGGGATCGGGGGGCCGGATGAAAAACTGTTTTTT. Translation: CAWSVDGIGGPDEKLFF.

The chain employs TRBV10-1 and TRBJ2-5; D remains ambiguous. Trimming cost V 11 bases and J 5 bases, with 27 bases left between them. The CDR3 runs to 16 residues. Per germline, CDR1 WNHNN and CDR2 SYGVQD (reference sequence). CDR3 region: CASLGRANGLRETQYF. In nucleotides, the CDR3 is TGCGCCTCCCTCGGCCGGGCGAATGGTCTTAGGGAGACCCAGTACTTC.

The V gene is TRBV4-2, the J gene TRBJ2-1; tentatively, D is TRBD2 (6 bases). Germline CDR1 LGHNA, CDR2 YNFKEQ. The CDR3 consists of 14 residues. Trimming took off 4 bases at V and 8 bases at J, with 15 bases between the two ends. This CDR3 is CASSRAAGRDEQFF. The CDR3 DNA is TGTGCCAGCAGCCGGGCGGCGGGACGGGATGAGCAGTTCTTC.

The genes are TRBV28 and TRBJ2-2; D is unresolved. The germline V gene has CDR1 MDHEN and CDR2 SYDVKM. Trimming left V 10 bases short and J 2 bases short, with 14 bases between. The CDR3 contains 14 residues. This CDR3 reads CATLWSPNTGELFF. CDR3 coding DNA: TGTGCCACTCTCTGGTCGCCCAACACCGGGGAGCTGTTTTTT.

The chain joins TRBV7-3 to TRBJ2-1; tentatively, D is TRBD2 (5 bases). The CDR3 consists of 15 residues. Trimming took 2 bases from V and 4 from J, leaving 12 bases between them. Germline-derived CDR1 and CDR2 are SGHTA and FQGTGA. CDR3 amino acids: CASSLDASGYNEQFF. CDR3 DNA: TGTGCCAGCAGCTTAGACGCGAGCGGTTACAATGAGCAGTTCTTC.

This chain uses TRBV11-2 with TRBJ2-5; D perhaps matches TRBD1 (6 bases). The germline V gene encodes CDR1 SGHAT and CDR2 FQNNGV. This CDR3 contains 15 residues. The V gene lost 5 bases and the J gene lost 4 bases, with 17 bases spanning the gap. CDR3: CASSQVLGRGETQYF. CDR3 in DNA: TGTGCCAGCAGCCAAGTTCTCGGCAGGGGAGAGACCCAGTACTTC.

The chain combines TRBV28 with TRBJ1-3; D is undetermined. CDR1 and CDR2 from the germline V gene are MDHEN and SYDVKM. This CDR3 spans 19 amino acids. Trimming pared 9 bases from V and 0 bases from J, leaving 27 bases between. DNA of the CDR3: TGTGCCAGAAACCTTCAGCCCCCCGCACATGCATGCTCTGGAAACACCATATATTTT. Residues: CARNLQPPAHACSGNTIYF.

The V call is TRBV7-6, the J call TRBJ2-7; the D gene is possibly TRBD2 (6 bases). This CDR3 spans 15 amino acids. Per the germline V gene, CDR1 is SGHVS and CDR2 is FNYEAQ. Deletions cut 1 base from V and 3 bases from J, with 13 bases between. CDR3 bases: TGTGCCAGCAGCTTAGTCAAGGGCGGGAACTACGAGCAGTACTTC. It is translated as CASSLVKGGNYEQYF.

This clone was seen only once. The chain carries TRBV7-2 and TRBJ2-1, with 10 bases lining up with TRBD2. Germline V gene lookup returns CDR1 SGHTA and CDR2 FQGNSA. The CDR3 is 15 residues long. The V and J ends lost 2 bases and 10 bases, in that order; junction bases with no gene match: 8. The chain's CDR3 is CASSLMLAGVWEQFF. The DNA for the CDR3 is TGTGCCAGCAGCTTAATGCTAGCGGGAGTTTGGGAGCAGTTCTTC.